A single T cell receptor beta chain is shown here with its context. The antigen is not known. The sample belongs to a study of lymphopenia after photon versus proton radiotherapy. Findings and limits, study-wide: After the lymphocyte nadir, photon-treated repertoires showed oligoclonal expansion, especially of CD8+ Temra cells. Only patients who died were analyzed for survival; proton advantage is unproven. Relative stability marked proton patients; photon patients lost diversity and naive cells.

Sequenced by immunoSEQ multiplex PCR; TCRdb stores in-frame clones only, minus some. The sample contains around 160,000 clones, 80% to 90% of which appear only once. The CDR3 has 16 amino acids. V gave up 6 bases and J gave up 8 bases; unmatched junction bases: 13. Germline CDR1 SNHLY, CDR2 FYNNEI. This TCR came from a man in his fifties with gastric cancer. Here the sequenced sample was peripheral blood, taken from a patient treated with photon-based radiotherapy. The chain employs TRBV2 and TRBJ1-4; the match to TRBD1 covers 9 bases. CDR3: CASSVRLGTGQEKLFF. The CDR3 DNA follows: TGTGCCAGCAGCGTTCGTTTGGGGACAGGGCAGGAAAAACTGTTTTTT.